This T cell receptor beta chain derives from a study of T cell changes during pregnancy in multiple sclerosis. Data came from immunoSEQ multiplex PCR; TCRdb stores just in-frame clones and leaves some out. The table lists under 65,000 clones, over 90% of them singletons. Germline CDR1 is MNHEY and CDR2 is SVGAGI. CDR3 length: 12 amino acids. V dropped 5 bases and J dropped 8 bases, with 10 bases sitting between them. The sample here was CD4+ T cells from peripheral blood mononuclear cells, taken in the third trimester of pregnancy. This clonotype originated in a female donor with multiple sclerosis, enrolled in a pregnancy study. The chain carries TRBV6-5 and TRBJ2-1, with D unresolved. As DNA, the CDR3 is TGTGCCAGCAGTACTGTTCACCATGAGCAGTTCTTC. It yields the protein CASSTVHHEQFF.